This T cell receptor (beta chain) was sequenced during a study of blood T cell repertoires in COVID-19 (dated by TCRdb to about 2020). The study in broad terms: The collaborator samples originated in the United States, Italy and Spain and spanned the acute and convalescent phases of COVID-19. The prospective study material was composed of cDNA or gDNA derived from T cells, B-cell-depleted T cells, or PBMCs. Subjects who had been exposed to COVID-19, were actively infected with it, or had recovered from it provided the deeply sampled blood TCRbeta repertoires that made up the dataset. The repertoires were released in a freely available public database meant as a resource for research on the immune response to SARS-CoV-2. Samples came from the ongoing ImmuneRACE study (first 160 participants) plus 1,254 subjects from 6 global collaborators. Nearly every sample came with metadata listing a de-identified subject ID, COVID-19 status, age in years and sex. Where available, HLA class I and class II types were obtained from metadata supplied by the sample provider rather than from assay-based typing. Findings and caveats that apply to the study as a whole: The quantity of clinical and demographic metadata differed by source and by participant and was supplied without curation.

Concerning this clone: The antigen this receptor binds is unknown. Qualities for individual bases were not recorded, and no much larger clone is one base off.

Including cysteine and phenylalanine, the CDR3 has 16 amino acids. Just CDR3 DNA is preserved here, 48 bases in frame from base 1. V ends up 6 bases short and J 6 bases short, with an unmatched junction base count of 14. For CDR1 and CDR2, the germline V gene (reference sequence) lists LNHDA and SQIVND. In Seattle, one collaborating source enrolled patients while the infection was active and tracked those patients longitudinally over the course of disease. Whole blood was collected in K2EDTA tubes by collaborating institutions according to the institutions' own protocols. For TCRbeta analysis, collaborators shipped samples as frozen whole blood, isolated PBMCs, or DNA extracted from either of those sample types. The immunoSEQ Assay, a bias-controlled multiplex PCR, was used to amplify TCRbeta CDR3 regions from genomic DNA. On the study's bioinformatics: The number of nucleated cells in each sample was estimated by amplification of reference gene primers within the assay. To quantify the absolute abundance of each unique TCRbeta CDR3 rearrangement, sequence reads were collapsed and filtered. Productive Simpson clonality was computed per sample as the square root of Simpson's diversity index over productive rearrangements. Entries here come from immuneACCESS through TCRdb and include only in-frame sequences with V and J called. Some clones fail to appear in such tables; in the studies checked, an unresolved V gene covers under half of the shortfall, and the cause of the remainder is unknown. The V and J calls and the clone size are those of that table, but D and trimming were determined from the DNA. The sample records roughly 87,000 clones, about 85% of which are singletons. Together, the top ten hold approximately 3% of the sample.

Sequencing input: peripheral blood. The clonotype was recovered from a woman of 80 years or more with COVID-19, enrolled during active disease. The chain is made from TRBV19 and TRBJ2-4; 7 bases in the junction line up with TRBD1. Here the CDR3 is given as CASSHGPDRDRNIQYF. In nucleotides, the sequence is TGTGCCAGTAGCCATGGGCCGGACCGGGACAGAAACATTCAGTACTTC.